What follows are 23 T cell receptor beta chains derived from one specimen sequenced in a study of cytomegalovirus exposure and HLA in healthy donors. The study ran its PCR with 60 Vbeta and 13 Jbeta primers. Only in-frame clones appear in the TCRdb table, and some are missing; sequencing was by immunoSEQ multiplex PCR. Of about 120,000 clones in the sample, around three quarters were seen once. Sequencing was done on a sample of PBMCs. These receptors were taken from a man aged 30-40 years in good health and CMV-seropositive.

The chain recombines TRBV7-8 with TRBJ2-7; tentatively, D is TRBD1 (6 bases). Germline lookup yields CDR1 SGHVS and CDR2 FQNEAQ. V gave up 2 bases and J gave up 0 bases, with 14 bases separating them. The CDR3 is 16 amino acids. Written as DNA, the CDR3 is TGTGCCAGCAGCTTAAGTCGCGACAGGCCCTCCTACGAGCAGTACTTC. Amino acid sequence: CASSLSRDRPSYEQYF.

The rearrangement uses TRBV7-9 and TRBJ1-2; 8 bases fit TRBD1. The CDR3 length is 16 residues. Germline V gives CDR1 SEHNR, CDR2 FQNEAQ (reference sequence). Trimming at V came to 0 bases and at J to 3 bases, leaving 6 bases not matched to a gene. CDR3 sequence: CASSLATGGGYYGYTF. The CDR3 DNA sequence: TGTGCCAGCAGCTTAGCCACAGGGGGAGGGTACTATGGCTACACCTTC.

Concerning this clone itself: This same CDR3 is encoded by further DNA sequences in the sample. The chain carries TRBV7-3 and TRBJ2-1, with TRBD1 as a possible D gene (7 bases). The CDR3 is 15 amino acids. Trimming shortened V by 2 bases and J by 1 base, and 9 bases separated the two germline ends. Germline assignment: CDR1 SGHTA and CDR2 FQGTGA. The CDR3 DNA sequence: TGTGCCAGCAGCTTATCAGGGGGGTCCTACAATGAGCAGTTCTTC. Protein sequence: CASSLSGGSYNEQFF.

In its sample, this clone was seen once. V and J are TRBV4-1 and TRBJ2-1; 9 bases are a match to TRBD2. This CDR3 comprises 16 residues. Germline V CDR1 and CDR2: MGHRA, YSYEKL. Unmatched junction bases numbered 9, after V lost 1 base and J lost 8 bases. The CDR3 coding sequence is TGCGCCAGCAGCCAAGTTAGGGCGGGAGGGAGATATGAGCAGTTCTTC. This encodes CASSQVRAGGRYEQFF.

The chain carries TRBV14 and TRBJ1-4, with 9 positions matching TRBD1. The V gene's germline CDR1 is SGHDN and CDR2 FVKESK. V was clipped by 5 bases and J by 7 bases; unmatched bases: 14. The CDR3 spans 17 residues. The CDR3 nucleotides are TGTGCCAGCAGCGAGACAAGAGGGACAGGGCGGAGTGAAAAACTGTTTTTT. Amino acid sequence: CASSETRGTGRSEKLFF. The entire variable domain, with the rest obtained from reference TRBV14 and TRBJ1-4, is as follows: EAGVTQFPSHSVIEKGQTVTLRCDPISGHDNLYWYRRVMGKEIKFLLHFVKESKQDESGMPNNRFLAERTGGTYSTLKVQPAELEDSGVYFCASSETRGTGRSEKLFFGSGTQLSVL.

The CDR3 loop reads CASNPSGRRAGDYEQYF. The DNA of the CDR3 is TGCGCCAGCAATCCCAGCGGGAGAAGGGCCGGGGACTACGAGCAGTACTTC. The V call is TRBV5-1, the J call TRBJ2-7; TRBD2 aligns across 8 bases. This CDR3 is built from 17 residues. V shed 6 bases, J shed 3 bases, and the junction held 17 bases outside the gene matches. In germline, CDR1 is SGHRS, CDR2 YFSETQ. Complete variable domain (other parts from reference TRBV5-1 and TRBJ2-7): KAGVTQTPRYLIKTRGQQVTLSCSPISGHRSVSWYQQTPGQGLQFLFEYFSETQRNKGNFPGRFSGRQFSNSRSEMNVSTLELGDSALYLCASNPSGRRAGDYEQYFGPGTRLTVT.

This rearrangement joins TRBV28 to TRBJ1-4; TRBD1 might be the D (5 bases). Per the germline V gene, CDR1 is MDHEN and CDR2 is SYDVKM. V was cut by 4 bases and J by 4 bases, with 10 bases left in between. The CDR3 totals 14 residues. CDR3 sequence reads: CASSSTVFNEKLFF. CDR3 nucleotides: TGTGCCAGCAGTTCGACAGTATTTAATGAAAAACTGTTTTTT.

The chain joins TRBV11-3 to TRBJ1-1, with D tentatively TRBD1 (5 bases). The ends were cut back, 5 bases at V and 4 bases at J, with 17 bases in the middle. The CDR3 covers 15 residues. Germline V gene data show CDR1 as SGHNT and CDR2 as YENEEA. This CDR3 reads CASSPELGQFTEAFF. The CDR3 region has the DNA TGTGCCAGCAGCCCAGAATTAGGACAATTCACTGAAGCTTTCTTT.

This clone turned up a few times. This rearrangement joins TRBV4-1 to TRBJ2-5; 9 positions agree with TRBD1. Germline V CDR1 and CDR2: MGHRA, YSYEKL. The V segment lost 4 bases and the J segment 5 bases; nucleotides outside the gene matches: 20. There are 19 residues in the CDR3. The CDR3 is CASSPWASTGGTLGETQYF. CDR3 sequence (DNA): TGCGCCAGCAGCCCCTGGGCATCGACAGGGGGAACTTTGGGGGAGACCCAGTACTTC.

The chain is built from TRBV11-2 and TRBJ2-1; 11 bases fit TRBD2. The ends lost 5 bases at V and 2 bases at J; junction bases unmatched: 8. The germline V gene has CDR1 SGHAT and CDR2 FQNNGV. CDR3 length equals 17 residues. The CDR3 loop is CASSQGPGLAAYNEQFF. The CDR3 nucleotides read TGTGCCAGCAGCCAGGGACCGGGACTAGCGGCCTACAATGAGCAGTTCTTC.

The chain links TRBV4-3 to TRBJ2-3; 8 bases match TRBD2. CDR3 length equals 17 residues. Germline V gene sequence: CDR1 LGHNA, CDR2 YSLEER. Trimming at V came to 4 bases and at J to 2 bases, leaving 11 bases not matched to a gene. The CDR3 DNA sequence: TGCGCCAGCAGCCGAATGAGCGGGGGAACCTTCACAGATACGCAGTATTTT. Translated, it gives CASSRMSGGTFTDTQYF.

The chain recombines TRBV5-1 with TRBJ2-1; TRBD2 matches 12 bases. The V and J ends lost 5 bases and 6 bases, in that order; junction bases with no gene match: 3. This CDR3 contains 14 residues. Looked up from germline, CDR1 is SGHRS and CDR2 is YFSETQ. The CDR3 DNA reads TGCGCCAGCAGGCTAGCGGGGGGGACCAATGAGCAGTTCTTC. Its protein product is CASRLAGGTNEQFF.

The chain recombines TRBV28 with TRBJ1-1; D gene uncertain. Trimming pared 3 bases from V and 2 bases from J, leaving 13 bases between. Germline lookup yields CDR1 MDHEN and CDR2 SYDVKM. The CDR3 has 15 amino acids. The CDR3 spells CASSFSVRLNTEAFF. CDR3 coding DNA: TGTGCCAGCAGTTTTTCGGTGCGATTAAACACTGAAGCTTTCTTT.

The rearrangement joins TRBV15 to TRBJ1-1; D remains ambiguous. This CDR3 has 17 amino acids. V was clipped by 0 bases and J by 4 bases, with 18 bases between them. Germline V gives CDR1 LNHNV, CDR2 YYDKDF (reference sequence). The CDR3 coding sequence is TGTGCCACCAGCAGAGATTATCGTTTACGGGTCCCCACTGAAGCTTTCTTT. It codes for CATSRDYRLRVPTEAFF.

The chain links TRBV9 to TRBJ1-1; no clear D gene. There are 14 residues in the CDR3. V was pared by 4 bases and J by 0 bases, with 10 bases between. Germline loops: CDR1 SGDLS, CDR2 YYNGEE. CDR3 amino acids: CASSSDIMNTEAFF. The CDR3 DNA sequence: TGTGCCAGCAGCTCCGACATCATGAACACTGAAGCTTTCTTT.

This clone came up a few times. The chain is built from TRBV7-2 and TRBJ2-1; the D is unclear. The CDR3 is made up of 14 amino acids. The germline CDR1 and CDR2 sequences are SGHTA and FQGNSA. V lost 2 bases and J 4 bases, leaving 9 bases between the germline ends. In DNA, the CDR3 is TGTGCCAGCAGCTTACGGAGTAATTACAATGAGCAGTTCTTC. Protein sequence: CASSLRSNYNEQFF.

The chain couples TRBV16 to TRBJ2-7; 8 bases line up with TRBD1. The CDR3 loop spans 15 amino acids. The J segment lost 2 bases and the V segment lost 3 bases, leaving 6 bases of the junction unmatched. From germline, CDR1 is KGHSY and CDR2 FQNENV. The CDR3 coding sequence is TGTGCCAGCAGCCACCTAGGACAGGGCGCCTACGAGCAGTACTTC. It specifies CASSHLGQGAYEQYF. Combining the CDR3 with reference TRBV16 and TRBJ2-7 gives the whole variable domain GEEVAQTPKHLVRGEGQKAKLYCAPIKGHSYVFWYQQVLKNEFKFLISFQNENVFDETGMPKERFSAKCLPNSPCSLEIQATKLEDSAVYFCASSHLGQGAYEQYFGPGTRLTVT.

This sequence joins TRBV4-1 and TRBJ2-7, with TRBD2 matching over 13 bases. Germline V gene data show CDR1 as MGHRA and CDR2 as YSYEKL. The CDR3 totals 15 residues. The junction had 4 bases not matched to a gene; V was cut back by 4 bases and J by 4 bases. The CDR3 region is CASSRLAGGKYEQYF. The CDR3 region has the DNA TGCGCCAGCAGCCGACTAGCGGGAGGAAAGTACGAGCAGTACTTC.

In its sample, this clone was seen a few times. V gene TRBV9 combines with J gene TRBJ2-3, with 8 bases aligning to TRBD1. The junction had 10 bases not matched to a gene; V was cut back by 4 bases and J by 3 bases. This CDR3 region has 16 residues. The V gene's germline CDR1 is SGDLS and CDR2 YYNGEE. DNA for the CDR3: TGTGCCAGCAGCTCCAGGACAGGGTTGGCAACAGATACGCAGTATTTT. It codes for CASSSRTGLATDTQYF. Full variable domain (missing parts from reference TRBV9 and TRBJ2-3): DSGVTQTPKHLITATGQRVTLRCSPRSGDLSVYWYQQSLDQGLQFLIQYYNGEERAKGNILERFSAQQFPDLHSELNLSSLELGDSALYFCASSSRTGLATDTQYFGPGTRLTVL.

V and J are TRBV4-3 and TRBJ1-6; no clear D. The CDR3 is made up of 17 amino acids. The V and J ends lost 4 bases and 4 bases respectively, with 17 bases between them. Germline V gene data show CDR1 as LGHNA and CDR2 as YSLEER. Here the CDR3 reads CASSRQTATSYNSPLHF. The CDR3 bases are TGCGCCAGCAGCCGACAAACGGCTACCTCATATAATTCACCCCTCCACTTT.

The chain couples TRBV10-1 to TRBJ2-4; 8 bases are a match to TRBD2. The CDR3 runs 15 residues. V lost 6 bases to trimming and J lost 0 bases; unmatched junction nucleotides: 4. Germline loops: CDR1 WNHNN, CDR2 SYGVQD (reference sequence). The CDR3 DNA reads as TGCGCCAGCAGGATTAGCGGGGTAGCCAAAAACATTCAGTACTTC. This sequence encodes CASRISGVAKNIQYF.

The chain uses TRBV18 and TRBJ2-7; a possible D gene is TRBD2 (6 bases). CDR1 KGHSH and CDR2 LQKENI come from the germline V gene. CDR3 length: 14 residues. V gave up 4 bases and J gave up 1 base, with 11 bases separating them. The CDR3 DNA is TGTGCCAGCTCACTTTCTAGCGATTCCTACGAGCAGTACTTC. Its protein product is CASSLSSDSYEQYF.

The V and J genes are TRBV5-1 and TRBJ2-7; 9 nucleotides line up with TRBD2. Germline CDR1 reads SGHRS; CDR2 reads YFSETQ. The CDR3 sequence is 18 residues long. The trim removed 0 bases at V and 5 bases at J, leaving 15 bases unmatched. CDR3 amino acids: CASSLGPPRGRALHEQYF. The CDR3 DNA follows: TGCGCCAGCAGCTTGGGCCCCCCTCGCGGGAGGGCCCTCCACGAGCAGTACTTC.